Included here is one T cell receptor (beta chain) sequence, with context. CDR3 length: 15 amino acids. V was clipped by 0 bases and J by 4 bases; unmatched bases: 2. Germline loops: CDR1 SGHRS, CDR2 YFSETQ. These data are taken from a study of blood T cell repertoires in COVID-19. The overall study: The analysed material was cDNA or gDNA that came from T cells, B-cell-depleted T cells, or PBMCs.

Data came from immunoSEQ multiplex PCR; TCRdb stores just in-frame clones and leaves some out. The sample has about 100,000 clones, roughly nine tenths seen once. The V gene is TRBV5-1, the J gene TRBJ2-1; 9 positions agree with TRBD2. The receptor comes from a human donor with active COVID-19. The donor label of this sample is uncertain. Sequencing input: peripheral blood. CDR3 sequence (DNA): TGCGCCAGCAGCTTGGAACTAGCGGGTTACAATGAGCAGTTCTTC. The encoded protein is CASSLELAGYNEQFF. Looking up the rest from reference TRBV5-1 and TRBJ2-1 gives the full variable domain: KAGVTQTPRYLIKTRGQQVTLSCSPISGHRSVSWYQQTPGQGLQFLFEYFSETQRNKGNFPGRFSGRQFSNSRSEMNVSTLELGDSALYLCASSLELAGYNEQFFGPGTRLTVL.